The 23 T cell receptor beta chains given below trace back to one sample, sequenced in a study of regulatory T cells in long-lasting Graves disease. Documented time point: newly diagnosed GD, antithyroid drugs for less than 3 months. From RNA extracted from PBMCs, the TCR library was made. According to the study, TCR beta libraries were built with iRepertoire HTBI primers and CDR3-region Arm-PCR. TCRdb reprocessed the multiplex PCR reads via MiXCR and lists one record per CDR3 protein. Of around 400,000 distinct CDR3 sequences in the sample, 10% to 15% were seen once. This same sample was also taken into another study, of T cells in Graves' hyperthyroidism and ophthalmopathy.

This material consisted of peripheral blood mononuclear cells (PBMCs), taken at new diagnosis, from a patient treated with antithyroid drugs. These receptors were taken from a woman aged 18-29 years with Graves disease.

This clonotype came up many times. The J gene is TRBJ2-2, the V gene TRBV30; either TRBD1 or TRBD2 may supply D (5 bases each). V lost 7 bases and J 5 bases, leaving 20 bases between the germline ends. Germline lookup yields CDR1 GTSNPN and CDR2 SVGIG (reference sequence). The CDR3 has 15 amino acids. The CDR3 here is CAYQIGTPRTGELFF. The CDR3 DNA sequence: TGTGCCTACCAAATCGGGACCCCCCGGACCGGGGAGCTGTTTTTT.

The chain employs TRBV15 and TRBJ2-3, with D unclear. The V and J ends lost 5 bases and 4 bases respectively, with 22 bases between them. The CDR3 has 17 residues. Germline CDR1 is LNHNV and CDR2 is YYDKDF (reference sequence). The CDR3 DNA is TGTGCCACCAGCGACCCAGGCCCCTCCTTGTTTGCAGATACGCAGTATTTT. Translated: CATSDPGPSLFADTQYF.

In this sample, this clonotype turned up many times. The V and J genes are TRBV20-1 and TRBJ2-3, with TRBD2 identical over 14 bases. V was pared by 3 bases and J by 5 bases, with 7 bases of the junction left unmatched. CDR1 is DFQATT and CDR2 is SNEGSKA in the germline V gene (reference sequence). The CDR3 has 16 amino acids. CDR3 loop: CSASRLAGGPIDTQYF. The CDR3 nucleotides read TGCAGTGCTAGTAGACTAGCGGGGGGGCCGATAGATACGCAGTATTTT.

The V and J genes are TRBV6-1 and TRBJ1-3; the match to TRBD1 covers 8 bases. CDR3 size: 14 residues. The germline V gene has CDR1 MNHNS and CDR2 SASEGT. Germline trimming cut 7 bases from V and 4 bases from J; bases unmatched to any gene: 6. The CDR3 nucleotides read TGTGCCAGCATCCGGACAGGGCCCGGAAACACCATATATTTT. Translation gives CASIRTGPGNTIYF.

There are a few counts of this clonotype. A much bigger clone sits one base away, suggesting this may be a read error. The V gene is TRBV28, the J gene TRBJ2-1; D is possibly TRBD2 (5 bases). CDR1 is MDHEN, CDR2 SYDVKM, per germline. The CDR3 runs 16 residues. The CDR3 DNA follows: TGTGCCAGCAGTTTATGGGCCAGCGGTCCGTACAATGAGCAGCTCTTC. Residues: CASSLWASGPYNEQLF. The whole variable domain, remainder taken from reference TRBV28 and TRBJ2-1, is DVKVTQSSRYLVKRTGEKVFLECVQDMDHENMFWYRQDPGLGLRLIYFSYDVKMKEKGDIPEGYSVSREKKERFSLILESASTNQTSMYLCASSLWASGPYNEQLFGPGTRLTVL.

About this clonotype: This is likely a read error, given that the CDR3 carries no conserved phenylalanine or tryptophan at its end. The rearrangement uses TRBV20-1 and TRBJ1-1, with a tentative D call TRBD1 (5 bases). Between the trimmed V and J ends, which lost 7 bases and 2 bases, there was a span of 17 bases. From germline, CDR1 is DFQATT and CDR2 SNEGSKA (reference sequence). The CDR3 runs 14 residues. In DNA form, the CDR3 reads TGCAGTGTTCGGACGCCAGGGTTTAACACTGAAGCTTTCCTT. It specifies CSVRTPGFNTEAFL.

This clonotype was counted ten times or more. This chain connects TRBV20-1 to TRBJ1-1; D is unclear. This CDR3 is 11 amino acids long. The germline gives CDR1 DFQATT, CDR2 SNEGSKA (reference sequence). With 2 bases removed from V and 9 bases from J, the gap between germline ends came to 10 bases. The chain's CDR3 is CSARSRFQAFF. DNA for the CDR3: TGCAGTGCTAGATCGAGGTTTCAAGCTTTCTTT.

This clonotype showed up just a few times. This may stem from a read error, because a much larger clone lies one nucleotide away. J is TRBJ2-7 and V is TRBV5-6; D may be TRBD2 (5 bases). The germline CDR1 and CDR2 sequences are SGHDT and YYEEEE. The CDR3 contains 14 residues. Trimming cost V 5 bases and J 3 bases, with 15 bases left between them. The CDR3 region has the DNA TGTGCCAGCAGGTTGAGAGGGCGTTACTACGAGCAGTACTTC. It is translated as CASRLRGRYYEQYF.

This clonotype was seen ten or more times. The chain employs TRBV3-1 and TRBJ1-1; D is undetermined. The V gene's germline CDR1 is LGHDT and CDR2 YNNKEL (reference sequence). CDR3 size: 15 residues. V was shortened by 0 bases and J by 0 bases, with 8 bases between the two germline ends. CDR3 in amino acids: CASSQDEGMNTEAFF. The CDR3 DNA sequence: TGTGCCAGCAGCCAAGATGAGGGCATGAACACTGAAGCTTTCTTT.

This clonotype showed up many times. The rearrangement links TRBV2 to TRBJ1-2; no firm D call. V was pared by 7 bases and J by 4 bases, with 10 bases between. The V gene's germline CDR1 is SNHLY and CDR2 FYNNEI. The CDR3 sequence is 12 residues long. CDR3: CASTAVTYGYTF. CDR3 DNA sequence: TGTGCCAGCACTGCGGTGACCTATGGCTACACCTTC.

This sequence joins TRBV19 and TRBJ1-1; TRBD1 matches 10 bases. CDR1 is LNHDA and CDR2 is SQIVND in the germline V gene (reference sequence). The CDR3 sequence is 16 residues long. V shed 4 bases, J shed 5 bases, and the junction held 10 bases outside the gene matches. Written as DNA, the CDR3 is TGTGCCAGTAGTACCTGGACAGGGGGTAAGGGGACTGAAGCTTTCTTT. Its protein is CASSTWTGGKGTEAFF.

The V gene is TRBV12-3 or TRBV12-4, the J gene TRBJ2-2, with 8 bases fitting TRBD2. This CDR3 is built from 18 residues. V shed 5 bases, J shed 4 bases, and the junction held 15 bases outside the gene matches. The CDR3 nucleotides are TGTGCCAGCAGTCCCTTGAATCCTATTAGCGGGGTCACCGGGGAGCTGTTTTTT. Protein: CASSPLNPISGVTGELFF.

This clonotype appeared a few times. V gene TRBV13 combines with J gene TRBJ2-1, with D perhaps matching TRBD1 (5 bases). CDR1 and CDR2 (germline): PRHDT, FYEKMQ (reference sequence). The CDR3 has 16 amino acids. V dropped 2 bases and J dropped 4 bases, with 15 bases sitting between them. CDR3 sequence (DNA): TGTGCCAGCAGCTTAAGGATGAAGACAGAATACAATGAGCAGTTCTTC. It translates to CASSLRMKTEYNEQFF. The full variable domain, rest sourced from reference TRBV13 and TRBJ2-1, is AAGVIQSPRHLIKEKRETATLKCYPIPRHDTVYWYQQGPGQDPQFLISFYEKMQSDKGSIPDRFSAQQFSDYHSELNMSSLELGDSALYFCASSLRMKTEYNEQFFGPGTRLTVL.

There are many counts of this clonotype. The chain recombines TRBV10-3 with TRBJ2-3; TRBD1 matches at 7 bases. V shed 3 bases and J 4 bases; nucleotides not matched to a gene: 4. Germline CDR1 is ENHRY and CDR2 is SYGVKD. CDR3 size: 14 residues. CDR3 coding DNA: TGTGCCATCAGTGAAACGCAGGGGGCAGATACGCAGTATTTT. It codes for CAISETQGADTQYF.

This clonotype was recorded many times. V usage is TRBV7-9 and J usage is TRBJ1-2, with D perhaps matching TRBD1 (5 bases). The V gene lost 1 base and the J gene lost 5 bases, with 11 bases spanning the gap. The CDR3 covers 14 residues. Germline assignment: CDR1 SEHNR and CDR2 FQNEAQ (reference sequence). The CDR3 protein is CASSLGPREYGYTF. The CDR3 DNA sequence: TGTGCCAGCAGCTTAGGACCCAGGGAGTATGGCTACACCTTC.

This clonotype occurred many times. V gene TRBV6-2 or TRBV6-3 combines with J gene TRBJ2-1, with D unclear. The CDR3 sequence is 14 residues long. Germline V lookup: CDR1 MNHEY, CDR2 SVGEGT. Trimming cost V 2 bases and J 4 bases, with 9 bases left between them. The CDR3 reads CASSYGIWYNEQFF. In DNA form, the CDR3 reads TGTGCCAGCAGTTACGGGATCTGGTACAATGAGCAGTTCTTC.

This clonotype has only a few counts. The chain carries TRBV5-1 and TRBJ2-1; D ambiguous. V lost 9 bases to trimming and J lost 4 bases, with 14 bases between them. The CDR3 has 13 residues. CDR1 is SGHRS, CDR2 YFSETQ, per germline. CDR3 amino acids: CATRTVGYNEQFF. The DNA of the CDR3 is TGCGCCACCAGGACGGTGGGATACAATGAGCAGTTCTTC.

This chain uses TRBV19 with TRBJ1-3; D is uncertain. V was pared by 5 bases and J by 0 bases, with 14 bases between. Germline CDR1 is LNHDA and CDR2 is SQIVND (reference sequence). The CDR3 length is 16 residues. The CDR3 DNA reads TGTGCCAGTAGTCAGAGGACCGAAGTCTCTGGAAACACCATATATTTT. Its translation: CASSQRTEVSGNTIYF.

This clonotype occurred many times. The chain is built from TRBV15 and TRBJ2-1; D call uncertain. This CDR3 spans 15 amino acids. Germline V gene sequence: CDR1 LNHNV, CDR2 YYDKDF (reference sequence). Trimming removed 0 bases from V and 5 bases from J, with 11 bases in between. CDR3 protein: CATSRDLKDHNEQFF. The CDR3 bases are TGTGCCACCAGCAGAGATCTGAAGGACCACAATGAGCAGTTCTTC.

This chain joins TRBV6-2 or TRBV6-3 and TRBJ2-3; 7 bases are a match to TRBD1. V trimming: 6 bases; J trimming: 1 base; junction bases outside the gene matches: 13. CDR1 is MNHEY, CDR2 SVGEGT, per germline. The CDR3 loop spans 17 amino acids. The CDR3 nucleotides are TGTGCCAGCAGACTAACGACAGGGATGTATGGCACAGATACGCAGTATTTT. The encoded protein is CASRLTTGMYGTDTQYF.

This clonotype showed up many times. This chain uses TRBV11-2 with TRBJ2-7, with a tentative D call TRBD2 (5 bases). This CDR3 has 13 residues. V was clipped by 3 bases and J by 3 bases, with 9 bases between them. CDR1 and CDR2 (germline): SGHAT, FQNNGV. The CDR3 sequence: CASSFGLFYEQYF. The CDR3 DNA is TGTGCCAGCAGCTTCGGACTTTTCTACGAGCAGTACTTC. Full variable domain (missing parts from reference TRBV11-2 and TRBJ2-7): EAGVAQSPRYKIIEKRQSVAFWCNPISGHATLYWYQQILGQGPKLLIQFQNNGVVDDSQLPKDRFSAERLKGVDSTLKIQPAKLEDSAVYLCASSFGLFYEQYFGPGTRLTVT.

V gene TRBV20-1 combines with J gene TRBJ1-1; TRBD1 aligns across 7 bases. This CDR3 region has 15 residues. CDR1 and CDR2 from the germline V gene are DFQATT and SNEGSKA (reference sequence). V shed 3 bases and J 0 bases; nucleotides not matched to a gene: 7. CDR3 region: CSARTGTSVNTEAFF. The DNA of the CDR3 is TGCAGTGCTAGGACAGGGACCTCGGTGAACACTGAAGCTTTCTTT.

This clonotype was observed at least ten times. The chain recombines TRBV5-1 with TRBJ1-3; D call uncertain. The length of the CDR3 is 16 residues. The V and J ends lost 0 bases and 0 bases respectively, with 10 bases between them. Germline V lookup: CDR1 SGHRS, CDR2 YFSETQ. This CDR3 is CASSLDAGRSGNTIYF. The DNA for the CDR3 is TGCGCCAGCAGCTTGGACGCAGGCCGCTCTGGAAACACCATATATTTT.